This T cell receptor beta chain emerged from a study of blood T cell repertoires in COVID-19. On the study more broadly: COVID-19 samples collected from the United States, Italy and Spain covered acute and convalescent phases. PBMCs, B-cell-depleted T cells, or T cells were the source of the cDNA or gDNA that made up the material.

Germline loops: CDR1 SGHVS, CDR2 FQNEAQ. V shed 0 bases and J 10 bases; nucleotides not matched to a gene: 6. The CDR3 consists of 14 residues. How the authors handled the data: Amplification of reference gene primers was used by the study to estimate nucleated cell counts. Method: immunoSEQ multiplex PCR; TCRdb's copy keeps in-frame clones and lacks some. V, J and clone size reflect that table, while D and trimming were determined from the DNA. The sample includes more than 250,000 clones, about 83% of them seen just once. The sequencing input was peripheral blood. This chain uses TRBV7-8 with TRBJ2-1, with 7 positions matching TRBD2. This receptor was identified in a woman aged 45-59 years with acute or convalescent COVID-19. Here the CDR3 reads CASSLALTSNEQFF. In DNA form, the CDR3 reads TGTGCCAGCAGCTTAGCTCTGACTAGCAACGAGCAGTTCTTC.